Below, 10 T cell receptor beta chains from the same sample are listed, as sequenced in a study of OX40 agonist ivuxolimab in advanced cancers. Only in-frame clones appear in the TCRdb table, and some are missing; sequencing was by immunoSEQ multiplex PCR. The table shows about 110,000 clones, with 75% to 95% occurring only once. Source: CD4+ or CD8+ T cells sorted from blood, taken in a trial of the OX40 agonist ivuxolimab. The receptors shown here come from an adult with an advanced solid tumor such as melanoma, head and neck, liver or kidney cancer.

J is TRBJ2-5 and V is TRBV28; D is perhaps TRBD2 (6 bases). From germline, CDR1 is MDHEN and CDR2 SYDVKM. Trimming pared 3 bases from V and 1 base from J, leaving 12 bases between. The CDR3 totals 15 residues. CDR3 nucleotides: TGTGCCAGCAGTTTGGGGCTTAGCGGCCAAGAGACCCAGTACTTC. Its translation: CASSLGLSGQETQYF.

The chain joins TRBV9 to TRBJ2-4; D is perhaps TRBD1 (5 bases). CDR3 length equals 15 residues. V dropped 0 bases and J dropped 6 bases, with 13 bases sitting between them. CDR1 and CDR2 (germline): SGDLS, YYNGEE. The CDR3 coding sequence is TGTGCCAGCAGCGTAGCTGGCCAGGGCCGAAACATTCAGTACTTC. Translating it yields CASSVAGQGRNIQYF.

The chain recombines TRBV9 with TRBJ1-4, with unresolved D. CDR1 and CDR2 (germline): SGDLS, YYNGEE. This CDR3 is built from 14 residues. V lost 4 bases and J lost 8, with 15 bases in between. CDR3 region: CASSSRLGGEKLFF. CDR3 nucleotides: TGTGCCAGCAGCTCCCGACTAGGCGGAGAAAAACTGTTTTTT.

This chain joins TRBV7-9 and TRBJ1-2, with unresolved D. Germline CDR1 SEHNR, CDR2 FQNEAQ (reference sequence). This CDR3 region has 16 residues. V lost 2 bases to trimming and J lost 3 bases, with 16 bases between them. The CDR3 spells CASSLNLDRIYYGYTF. The CDR3 DNA reads TGTGCCAGCAGCTTAAATTTGGACCGGATCTACTATGGCTACACCTTC.

The V gene is TRBV9, the J gene TRBJ2-7; 13 nucleotides line up with TRBD2. This CDR3 spans 18 amino acids. Germline V gene sequence: CDR1 SGDLS, CDR2 YYNGEE. The V gene end was trimmed by 1 base and the J gene end by 2 bases; junction bases not matched to a gene: 9. The DNA for the CDR3 is TGTGCCAGCAGCGTAAACCCTCGGACTAGCGGGGGAACCTACGAGCAGTACTTC. Translating it yields CASSVNPRTSGGTYEQYF. The full variable domain, its missing parts supplied by reference TRBV9 and TRBJ2-7, is DSGVTQTPKHLITATGQRVTLRCSPRSGDLSVYWYQQSLDQGLQFLIQYYNGEERAKGNILERFSAQQFPDLHSELNLSSLELGDSALYFCASSVNPRTSGGTYEQYFGPGTRLTVT.

This clone came up a few times. The genes are TRBV20-1 and TRBJ1-1, with unresolved D. Trimming removed 8 bases from V and 5 bases from J, with 12 bases in between. The CDR3 totals 11 residues. CDR1 and CDR2 (germline): DFQATT, SNEGSKA (reference sequence). The CDR3 is CSSFRRTEAFF. CDR3 in DNA: TGCAGTTCATTTCGGCGGACTGAAGCTTTCTTT.

The V gene is TRBV12-5, the J gene TRBJ1-1, with 9 bases lining up with TRBD1. The trim removed 6 bases at V and 1 base at J, leaving 3 bases unmatched. Per the germline V gene, CDR1 is LGHNT and CDR2 is FRNRAP. This CDR3 has 14 residues. The CDR3 nucleotides read TGTGCTAGTGGGTCGGGACAGGGGAACACTGAAGCTTTCTTT. This codes for CASGSGQGNTEAFF.

The genes are TRBV27 and TRBJ2-1; 12 bases agree with TRBD2. CDR3 size: 14 residues. The V segment lost 6 bases and the J segment 5 bases; nucleotides outside the gene matches: 2. Germline V lookup: CDR1 MNHEY, CDR2 SMNVEV (reference sequence). CDR3 sequence (DNA): TGTGCCAGCAGACTAGCGGGGGGAAACAATGAGCAGTTCTTC. This sequence encodes CASRLAGGNNEQFF.

This chain connects TRBV5-1 to TRBJ2-3; D gene uncertain. V was cut by 4 bases and J by 4 bases, with 10 bases left in between. The CDR3 length is 13 residues. In germline, CDR1 is SGHRS, CDR2 YFSETQ. The CDR3 protein is CASSSYWADTQYF. DNA for the CDR3: TGCGCCAGCAGCAGCTACTGGGCAGATACGCAGTATTTT.

The rearrangement joins TRBV29-1 to TRBJ2-4, with D perhaps TRBD2 (6 bases). Looked up from germline, CDR1 is SQVTM and CDR2 is ANQGSEA. The CDR3 contains 14 residues. V lost 7 bases and J 3 bases, leaving 16 bases between the germline ends. CDR3 coding DNA: TGCAGCGCCGAGAGACTAGTAGGCAAAAACATTCAGTACTTC. Protein product: CSAERLVGKNIQYF.